These T cell receptor beta chains were read from a single sample in a study of T cells in Graves' hyperthyroidism and ophthalmopathy. TCRdb called the multiplex PCR reads again in MiXCR, with one record for every CDR3 protein. The sample has approximately 350,000 distinct CDR3 sequences; approximately 14% are singletons. Sequences were obtained from blood. Source of these receptors: a woman between 55 and 75 years old with Graves' ophthalmopathy. The CDR3 runs from the conserved cysteine through the conserved F or W. The order of the fields is D gene, clone size, J gene, V gene, CDR3 protein, CDR3 DNA. The D gene is left open where the match is weak. Clone size, where shown, is once, few, many, or a class for clones that have expanded.

TRBD1 | many | TRBJ2-7 | TRBV5-1 | CASSLLSGDRPSYEQYF | TGCGCCAGCAGCTTACTTTCGGGGGACAGGCCCTCCTACGAGCAGTACTTC
- | many | TRBJ1-4 | TRBV30 | CAWSLTNEKLFF | TGTGCCTGGAGCCTAACTAATGAAAAACTGTTTTTT
- | many | TRBJ2-3 | TRBV29-1 | CSVERGEPPADTQYF | TGCAGCGTTGAAAGGGGCGAGCCGCCAGCAGATACGCAGTATTTT
TRBD1 | many | TRBJ2-5 | TRBV10-2 | CASSLTGVWETQYF | TGCGCCAGCAGTCTGACAGGGGTTTGGGAGACCCAGTACTTC
- | - | TRBJ2-1 | TRBV3-1 | CASSHRMMGRGYNEQFF | TGTGCCAGCAGCCACCGTATGATGGGCCGAGGGTACAATGAGCAGTTCTTC
- | - | TRBJ1-1 | TRBV6-6 | CASSYRGATEAFF | TGTGCCAGCAGTTACCGGGGGGCCACTGAAGCTTTCTTT
TRBD2 | - | TRBJ2-1 | TRBV20-1 | CSAGTSGRVDSYNEQFF | TGCAGTGCTGGGACTAGCGGGAGGGTCGACTCCTACAATGAGCAGTTCTTC
- | many | TRBJ2-1 | TRBV28 | CASTSVRSDEQFF | TGTGCCAGCACCTCCGTCCGGAGCGATGAGCAGTTCTTC
- | few | TRBJ2-5 | TRBV6-5 | CASSYWQGGETQYF | TGTGCCAGCAGTTACTGGCAGGGAGGTGAGACCCAGTACTTC
TRBD2 | - | TRBJ2-2 | TRBV19 | CASGLAGHTGELFF | TGTGCCAGTGGGCTAGCGGGGCACACCGGGGAGCTGTTTTTT
- | many | TRBJ2-3 | TRBV28 | CASRIDREGTDTQYF | TGTGCCAGCAGAATCGACAGGGAGGGCACAGATACGCAGTATTTT
TRBD2 | - | TRBJ2-3 | TRBV20-1 | CSAGGTSGMPDTQYF | TGCAGTGCTGGGGGGACTAGCGGGATGCCAGATACGCAGTATTTT
- | many | TRBJ2-7 | TRBV2 | CASSELARDYEQYF | TGTGCCAGCAGTGAACTAGCGAGAGACTACGAGCAGTACTTC
TRBD1 | many | TRBJ2-7 | TRBV6-1 | CASGRTGGSYEQYF | TGTGCCAGCGGCCGGACAGGAGGATCCTACGAGCAGTACTTC
- | - | TRBJ2-6 | TRBV6-1 | CASSFIDSGANVLTF | TGTGCCAGCAGTTTTATAGACTCTGGGGCCAACGTCCTGACTTTC
- | - | TRBJ1-5 | TRBV30 | CAWSVYSDQPQHF | TGTGCCTGGAGTGTCTACAGCGATCAGCCCCAGCATTTT
- | - | TRBJ2-1 | TRBV10-3 | CAISAGGRRNEQFF | TGTGCCATCAGTGCGGGCGGTCGGCGGAATGAGCAGTTCTTC
TRBD2 | many | TRBJ2-2 | TRBV4-1 | CASSQGLAANTGELFF | TGCGCCAGCAGCCAAGGACTAGCTGCGAACACCGGGGAGCTGTTTTTT
- | many | TRBJ2-5 | TRBV12-5 | CASGLTGPRETQYF | TGTGCTAGTGGTTTGACGGGACCCCGAGAGACCCAGTACTTC
TRBD1 | few | TRBJ2-3 | TRBV4-1 | CASSQATGTGGTDTQYF | TGCGCCAGCAGCCAAGCGACCGGGACAGGGGGCACAGATACGCAGTATTTT
- | many | TRBJ1-5 | TRBV30 | CAWSVGGGNQPQHF | TGTGCCTGGAGTGTAGGTGGGGGCAATCAGCCCCAGCATTTT
- | many | TRBJ2-1 | TRBV28 | CASSLWGYNEQFF | TGTGCCAGCAGTTTGTGGGGGTACAATGAGCAGTTCTTC
- | many | TRBJ2-5 | TRBV24-1 | CATSDAVGGQQETQYF | TGTGCCACCAGTGATGCGGTAGGTGGACAGCAAGAGACCCAGTACTTC
TRBD1 | many | TRBJ2-3 | TRBV7-3 | CASSLSRTGDTDTQYF | TGTGCCAGCAGCTTATCTAGGACAGGGGACACAGATACGCAGTATTTT
TRBD1 | many | TRBJ1-4 | TRBV9 | CASSPATGVDAEKLFF | TGTGCCAGCAGCCCTGCGACAGGGGTGGATGCGGAAAAACTGTTTTTT
- | - | TRBJ2-7 | TRBV7-2 | CASSPQGGRGLGEQYF | TGTGCCAGCAGCCCCCAGGGGGGCAGGGGGTTAGGTGAGCAGTACTTC
- | - | TRBJ2-1 | TRBV7-9 | CASSRDNAYNEQFF | TGTGCCAGCAGCCGAGACAATGCCTACAATGAGCAGTTCTTC
TRBD1 | few | TRBJ2-7 | TRBV10-2 | CASRKDREGYEQYF | TGCGCCAGCAGGAAGGACAGGGAAGGTTACGAGCAGTACTTC
- | - | TRBJ2-3 | TRBV4-2 | CASSQDGPDTDTQYF | TGTGCCAGCAGCCAAGATGGCCCGGACACAGATACGCAGTATTTT
TRBD1 | many | TRBJ2-1 | TRBV4-1 | CASSQRTGASLEQFF | TGCGCCAGCAGCCAACGCACAGGGGCCTCTTTGGAGCAGTTCTTC
- | - | TRBJ1-2 | TRBV25-1 | CASSVNNAVGYTF | TGTGCCAGCAGTGTCAATAACGCGGTGGGCTACACCTTC
- | few | TRBJ1-1 | TRBV6-2/TRBV6-3 | CASSQGIVTEAFF | TGTGCCAGCAGCCAGGGGATAGTCACTGAAGCTTTCTTT
TRBD2 | many | TRBJ2-3 | TRBV5-1 | CASSLVPPGAGVGDTQYF | TGCGCCAGCAGCTTGGTCCCGCCGGGAGCGGGAGTTGGAGATACGCAGTATTTT
TRBD2 | - | TRBJ2-5 | TRBV7-8 | CASSSRLGSGRSGGETQYF | TGTGCCAGCAGTTCTCGTTTGGGTAGCGGGAGGAGTGGCGGGGAGACCCAGTACTTC
TRBD1 | many | TRBJ2-7 | TRBV10-3 | CAIQAGDRGTYEQYF | TGTGCCATTCAGGCGGGGGACAGGGGGACCTACGAGCAGTACTTC
- | - | TRBJ1-2 | TRBV13 | CASSLTSNYGYTF | TGTGCCAGCAGCTTAACATCAAACTATGGCTACACCTTC
- | few | TRBJ2-3 | TRBV20-1 | CSQGLPSTGTQYF | TGCAGCCAGGGACTCCCGAGCACAGGTACGCAGTATTTT
TRBD1 | - | TRBJ1-1 | TRBV10-3 | CAISGDRGQAEPFF | TGTGCCATCAGTGGGGACAGGGGGCAGGCTGAACCTTTCTTT
TRBD1 | - | TRBJ2-7 | TRBV5-1 | CASSLAQGARDEQYF | TGCGCCAGCAGCTTGGCGCAGGGGGCCAGGGACGAGCAGTACTTC
TRBD1 | - | TRBJ2-2 | TRBV2 | CASTRQGAIGELFF | TGTGCCAGCACTCGGCAGGGGGCGATCGGGGAGCTGTTTTTT
- | few | TRBJ1-5 | TRBV6-5 | CASSYSGVFGNQPQHF | TGTGCCAGCAGTTACTCGGGAGTATTTGGCAATCAGCCCCAGCATTTT
TRBD1 | - | TRBJ2-7 | TRBV20-1 | CSARGRTGEIYEQYF | TGCAGTGCTAGAGGACGGACAGGGGAGATCTACGAGCAGTACTTC
- | many | TRBJ1-1 | TRBV20-1 | CSATFQPNTEAFF | TGCAGTGCTACCTTTCAGCCGAACACTGAAGCTTTCTTT
- | many | TRBJ2-5 | TRBV13 | CASSPSYQETQYF | TGTGCCAGCAGCCCTAGCTACCAAGAGACCCAGTACTTC
- | - | TRBJ2-2 | TRBV7-3 | CASSLNRALNTGELFF | TGTGCCAGCAGCTTAAATCGGGCGTTGAACACCGGGGAGCTGTTTTTT
- | many | TRBJ2-1 | TRBV5-1 | CASSLDGTYNEQFF | TGCGCCAGCAGCTTGGACGGGACGTACAATGAGCAGTTCTTC
- | - | TRBJ2-7 | TRBV24-1 | CATSEGSGRSYSEQYF | TGTGCCACCAGCGAGGGTTCCGGGAGATCCTACAGTGAGCAGTACTTC
TRBD1 | - | TRBJ1-2 | TRBV30 | CAGWTGRGYTF | TGTGCCGGGTGGACAGGGCGCGGCTACACCTTC
- | many | TRBJ2-7 | TRBV11-2 | CASSPIRSHEQYF | TGTGCCAGCAGCCCGATCAGGAGCCACGAGCAGTACTTC